These T cell receptor beta chains were read from a single sample in a study of glioma-infiltrating T cells after dendritic cell vaccination. Some clones are missing from TCRdb's copy, which holds only in-frame ones; the method was immunoSEQ multiplex PCR. The data show just under 100,000 clones, around 80% seen once. Sequenced material: blood, taken after dendritic cell vaccination. Every receptor here comes from a human donor with glioblastoma. CDR3s include the opening cysteine and the closing phenylalanine or tryptophan. D genes are given only for firm matches. The size of a clone is reported for some rows only, either as once, few or many, or as a class for expanded clones.

V gene	J gene	clone size	D gene	CDR3 DNA	CDR3 protein
TRBV18	TRBJ1-1	few	NA	TGTGCCAGCTCACCACCGGGGGGTCGGAACACTGAAGCTTTCTTT	CASSPPGGRNTEAFF
TRBV6-1	TRBJ1-3	NA	NA	TGTGCCAGCAGCGAACATCAGGGGCCTGGAAACACCATATATTTT	CASSEHQGPGNTIYF
TRBV11-2	TRBJ1-1	NA	NA	TGTGCCAGCAGCCAACAGGAGAACACTGAAGCTTTCTTT	CASSQQENTEAFF
TRBV4-1	TRBJ2-5	NA	TRBD1	TGCGCCAGCAGGGGACAGAGAGAGACCCAGTACTTC	CASRGQRETQYF
TRBV2	TRBJ2-6	NA	NA	TGTGCCAGCGGAACGGGAGTATCTGGGGCCAACGTCCTGACTTTC	CASGTGVSGANVLTF
TRBV6-6	TRBJ2-2	NA	NA	TGTGCCAGCAGATCCCAAGGGGGGAACACCGGGGAGCTGTTTTTT	CASRSQGGNTGELFF
TRBV19	TRBJ2-1	NA	TRBD2	TGTGCCAGTAGTGCGGGTTTAACTAGCGGGAGCCAGGGGTCCTACAATGAGCAGTTCTTC	CASSAGLTSGSQGSYNEQFF
TRBV28	TRBJ1-2	NA	NA	TGTGCCAGCAGCCGAGACAACGGCTACACCTTC	CASSRDNGYTF
TRBV5-1	TRBJ2-1	NA	TRBD1	TGCGCCAGCAGCCCACCGGACAGGGTCGTTGAGCAGTTCTTC	CASSPPDRVVEQFF
TRBV5-1	TRBJ1-1	NA	NA	TGCGCCAGCGCATACCTCGGGGGTGAGCACACTGAAGCTTTCTTT	CASAYLGGEHTEAFF
TRBV7-9	TRBJ2-3	NA	TRBD2	TGTGCCAGCAGCCCCCGACTAGCGGGAGCGCTTACAGATACGCAGTATTTT	CASSPRLAGALTDTQYF
TRBV10-3	TRBJ2-1	once	NA	TGTGCCATCAGGGATGTAGCGACTGAGCAGTTCTTC	CAIRDVATEQFF
TRBV9	TRBJ2-3	few	NA	TGTGCCAGCAGCGCTCGGGATCCGACAGATACGCAGTATTTT	CASSARDPTDTQYF
TRBV10-3	TRBJ2-1	NA	TRBD1	TGTGCCATCAGTAACAGGGGAGATGAGCAGTTCTTC	CAISNRGDEQFF
TRBV7-9	TRBJ2-1	NA	TRBD2	TGTGCCAGCAGCTTAGCGGGTCTAGCGGCCAATGAGCAGTTCTTC	CASSLAGLAANEQFF
TRBV5-1	TRBJ2-1	NA	NA	TGCGCCAGCAGCTTGTTGGGGGGTTCCTACAATGAGCAGTTCTTC	CASSLLGGSYNEQFF
TRBV19	TRBJ2-2	NA	TRBD1	TGTGCCACCCGGACAGGGGCAAACTTGAACACCGGGGAGCTGTTTTTT	CATRTGANLNTGELFF
TRBV12-5	TRBJ1-1	once	TRBD1	TGTGCTAGTGGCCCTGGACAGGGCGGTGAAGCTTTCTTT	CASGPGQGGEAFF